One sample yielded the 6 T cell receptor beta chains listed below, sequenced in a study of CD8+ T cells in alopecia areata (dated by TCRdb to about 2018). What this sample's time point label stands for: around 28 days on oral tofacitinib. The treatment or condition label, as the study defines it: oral pan-JAK inhibitor, 5-10 mg twice daily. Receptors were amplified or captured by the immunoSEQ multiplex PCR assay. RNA was extracted from all samples and reverse transcribed into cDNA as template for TCR sequencing. TCRdb's version of the immuneACCESS table is confined to in-frame rearrangements and falls short of the full clone set. An unresolved V gene accounts for under half of the shortfall where checked; the remainder is of unknown origin. The sample data list approximately 200,000 clones, and approximately 56% of these were observed just once. Around 3.2% of the sample lies in the top ten. Sequenced here: CD4+ T cells sorted from blood, sampled at week 4, from a patient treated with tofacitinib. These receptors were taken from a human donor with alopecia areata.

The gene calls are TRBV2 and TRBJ1-2; D unclear. The CDR3 spans 14 residues. V dropped 4 bases and J dropped 0 bases, with 9 bases sitting between them. Germline V lookup: CDR1 SNHLY, CDR2 FYNNEI. The CDR3 here is CASSAELTNYGYTF. CDR3 nucleotide sequence: TGTGCCAGCAGTGCGGAGTTAACTAACTATGGCTACACCTTC.

This chain links TRBV29-1 with TRBJ1-2, with a possible D match to TRBD1 (5 bases). CDR1 is SQVTM and CDR2 is ANQGSEA in the germline V gene. This CDR3 contains 14 residues. The V end lost 5 bases, the J end lost 5 bases, and 18 bases lay between the germline ends. The CDR3 region has the DNA TGCAGCGTTAGCTACAGGCGGATGGGATATGGCTACACCTTC. Amino acid sequence: CSVSYRRMGYGYTF.

This rearrangement joins TRBV6-1 to TRBJ2-1; 10 bases are shared with TRBD2. CDR1 and CDR2 from the germline V gene are MNHNS and SASEGT. The CDR3 has 16 residues. V dropped 4 bases and J dropped 4; count of bases not matched to a gene: 7. DNA for the CDR3: TGTGCCAGCAGTGTACGAGCGGGGGGGCCGTACAATGAGCAGTTCTTC. Translating gives CASSVRAGGPYNEQFF.

The chain joins TRBV30 to TRBJ1-5, with D possibly being TRBD1 (6 bases). Germline V gene sequence: CDR1 GTSNPN, CDR2 SVGIG (reference sequence). The ends were cut back, 5 bases at V and 9 bases at J, with 26 bases in the middle. The CDR3 is 16 residues long. The CDR3 DNA sequence: TGTGCCTGGGGACTCGGACAGACTGGCCGAGGTAGGCCCCAGCATTTT. It is translated as CAWGLGQTGRGRPQHF.

CDR3: CAWHPTGRNQPQHF. CDR3 DNA sequence: TGTGCCTGGCACCCGACAGGGCGGAATCAGCCCCAGCATTTT. The rearrangement uses TRBV30 and TRBJ1-5, with 7 nucleotides matching TRBD1. V gave up 5 bases and J gave up 4 bases; unmatched junction bases: 8. CDR1 is GTSNPN, CDR2 SVGIG, per germline (reference sequence). CDR3 length: 14 amino acids.

The chain combines TRBV25-1 with TRBJ2-5; TRBD1 aligns across 7 bases. Trimming took 8 bases from V and 1 from J; bases not matched to a gene: 7. Looked up from germline, CDR1 is MGHDK and CDR2 is SYGVNS. This CDR3 is 14 amino acids long. The CDR3 loop is CASVQAGGQETQYF. As DNA, the CDR3 is TGTGCCAGCGTCCAGGCAGGGGGCCAAGAGACCCAGTACTTC.